This T cell receptor (beta chain) was sequenced in a study of lymphopenia after photon versus proton radiotherapy. Trimming at V came to 8 bases and at J to 4 bases, leaving 5 bases not matched to a gene. Germline lookup yields CDR1 GTSNPN and CDR2 SVGIG (reference sequence). CDR3 length: 13 amino acids. Using immunoSEQ multiplex PCR, the repertoire was profiled, and TCRdb retains in-frame clones only, with some absent. The sample includes 150,000 to 200,000 clones, 80% to 90% of them seen just once. This TCR came from a man over 45 with gastric cancer. The sample here was peripheral blood, taken from a patient treated with photon-based radiotherapy. The chain employs TRBV30 and TRBJ2-3, with 11 bases that match TRBD1. The CDR3, as DNA: TGTGCCCTGGACAGGGGGCTGTCAGATACGCAGTATTTT. Protein product: CALDRGLSDTQYF.